This T cell receptor (beta chain) was observed in a study of Ad26.COV2.S vaccination and SARS-CoV-2 variants. Sequencing was performed with immunoSEQ multiplex PCR; in TCRdb, only in-frame clones are kept and a portion is missing. The repertoire consists of some 180,000 clones, with around 85% occurring once and the leading ten covering 5.5% to 6%. Study-wide results and limits: Vaccinees reportedly had broad spike-specific CD8+ and CD4+ T cell responses. The study found similar non-spike TCR breadth in vaccine and placebo recipients.

Germline V CDR1 and CDR2: MNHEY, SMNVEV (reference sequence). This CDR3 has 13 residues. V lost 2 bases and J 6 bases, leaving 7 bases between the germline ends. In the case of this clone: The antigen is undetermined.

The chain uses TRBV27 and TRBJ2-2, with D unresolved. The clonotype originates from a human donor who had recovered from COVID-19. Specimen: peripheral blood, collected after recovery from COVID-19. CDR3 DNA sequence: TGTGCCAGCAGTTTAGTGGCCCCCGGGGAGCTGTTTTTT. Amino acid sequence: CASSLVAPGELFF.